The rows below give T cell receptor beta chains drawn from one sample of a study of blood T cells in healthy people across ages. Each CDR3 protein is one row after TCRdb ran MiXCR on the 5' RACE reads. Of around 970,000 distinct CDR3 sequences detected, roughly half appear once; the ten largest clones hold about 22%. The material sequenced was blood. The source is a woman aged 55-70 years in good health. Each CDR3 is given with its conserved first and last residue. D genes are given only for firm matches. Not all rows give a size; the values are once, few, many and, for expanded clones, a class.

clone size: few
J gene: TRBJ1-5
V gene: TRBV29-1
D gene: NA
CDR3 protein: CSVGQQADQPQHF
CDR3 DNA: TGCAGCGTTGGACAACAGGCGGATCAGCCCCAGCATTTT

clone size: NA
J gene: TRBJ2-1
V gene: TRBV20-1
D gene: TRBD2
CDR3 protein: CSVRLASYNEQFF
CDR3 DNA: TGCAGTGTTAGACTAGCGTCCTACAATGAGCAGTTCTTC

clone size: few
J gene: TRBJ2-7
V gene: TRBV12-3/TRBV12-4
D gene: NA
CDR3 protein: CASRADPYEQYF
CDR3 DNA: TGTGCCAGCAGGGCAGATCCCTACGAGCAGTACTTC

clone size: few
J gene: TRBJ1-5
V gene: TRBV25-1
D gene: NA
CDR3 protein: CASSGYRDNQPQHF
CDR3 DNA: TGTGCCAGCAGTGGATATAGGGACAATCAGCCCCAGCATTTT

clone size: NA
J gene: TRBJ2-6
V gene: TRBV2
D gene: TRBD1
CDR3 protein: CASSGSGTGISGANVLTF
CDR3 DNA: TGTGCCAGCAGTGGTTCCGGGACAGGAATCTCTGGGGCCAACGTCCTGACTTTC

clone size: NA
J gene: TRBJ1-1
V gene: TRBV29-1
D gene: NA
CDR3 protein: CSAEGHNTEAFF
CDR3 DNA: TGCAGCGCGGAGGGACATAACACTGAAGCTTTCTTT

clone size: NA
J gene: TRBJ2-3
V gene: TRBV20-1
D gene: TRBD1
CDR3 protein: CSASGQGFVRGTQYF
CDR3 DNA: TGCAGTGCGTCGGGACAGGGTTTCGTAAGGGGTACGCAGTATTTT

clone size: NA
J gene: TRBJ1-1
V gene: TRBV29-1
D gene: NA
CDR3 protein: CSVVRNTEAFF
CDR3 DNA: TGCAGCGTCGTAAGGAACACTGAAGCTTTCTTT

clone size: NA
J gene: TRBJ2-2
V gene: TRBV10-3
D gene: TRBD2
CDR3 protein: CAIGGLAEDTGELFF
CDR3 DNA: TGTGCCATCGGAGGACTAGCGGAGGACACCGGGGAGCTGTTTTTT

clone size: NA
J gene: TRBJ2-4
V gene: TRBV6-7
D gene: NA
CDR3 protein: CASSKTGLRTTYGQYF
CDR3 DNA: TGTGCCAGCAGTAAAACGGGCCTCCGGACCACCTACGGGCAGTACTTC

clone size: NA
J gene: TRBJ2-1
V gene: TRBV24-1
D gene: NA
CDR3 protein: CATSDLGVGSYNEQFF
CDR3 DNA: TGTGCCACCAGTGATTTGGGGGTTGGCTCCTACAATGAGCAGTTCTTC

clone size: once
J gene: TRBJ1-1
V gene: TRBV11-2
D gene: NA
CDR3 protein: CASSLVVTEAFF
CDR3 DNA: TGTGCCAGCAGCTTAGTTGTGACTGAAGCTTTCTTT

clone size: few
J gene: TRBJ1-6
V gene: TRBV4-2
D gene: NA
CDR3 protein: CASMGSYNSPLHF
CDR3 DNA: TGTGCCAGCATGGGCTCCTATAATTCACCCCTCCACTTT

clone size: few
J gene: TRBJ2-7
V gene: TRBV4-1
D gene: NA
CDR3 protein: CASSQGRLRGYEQYF
CDR3 DNA: TGCGCCAGCAGCCAAGGAAGGTTAAGGGGTTACGAGCAGTACTTC

clone size: many
J gene: TRBJ2-7
V gene: TRBV28
D gene: TRBD1
CDR3 protein: CASTTEGAEQYF
CDR3 DNA: TGTGCCAGCACCACCGAGGGGGCCGAGCAGTACTTC

clone size: NA
J gene: TRBJ1-5
V gene: TRBV28
D gene: NA
CDR3 protein: CASSAKQGFEPQHF
CDR3 DNA: TGTGCCAGCAGTGCAAAACAGGGTTTCGAGCCCCAGCATTTT

clone size: many
J gene: TRBJ1-2
V gene: TRBV3-1
D gene: NA
CDR3 protein: CASSQGRYGYTF
CDR3 DNA: TGTGCCAGCAGCCAAGGGAGGTATGGCTACACCTTC

clone size: NA
J gene: TRBJ1-1
V gene: TRBV12-3/TRBV12-4
D gene: NA
CDR3 protein: CASSLDGDTEAFF
CDR3 DNA: TGTGCCAGCAGTTTGGATGGGGACACTGAAGCTTTCTTT

clone size: NA
J gene: TRBJ2-1
V gene: TRBV12-5
D gene: TRBD1
CDR3 protein: CASGLGQGVHEQFF
CDR3 DNA: TGTGCTAGTGGTTTGGGCCAGGGGGTCCATGAGCAGTTCTTC

clone size: NA
J gene: TRBJ2-7
V gene: TRBV20-1
D gene: TRBD2
CDR3 protein: CRAKGTSGRYNEQYF
CDR3 DNA: TGCAGAGCTAAAGGGACTAGCGGAAGGTACAATGAGCAGTACTTC

clone size: few
J gene: TRBJ2-5
V gene: TRBV10-3
D gene: NA
CDR3 protein: CATGTGYGETQYF
CDR3 DNA: TGTGCCACAGGAACGGGGTACGGGGAGACCCAGTACTTC

clone size: NA
J gene: TRBJ2-1
V gene: TRBV27
D gene: NA
CDR3 protein: CASSFGALTFNEQFF
CDR3 DNA: TGTGCCAGCAGTTTTGGGGCTTTAACGTTCAATGAGCAGTTCTTC

clone size: NA
J gene: TRBJ2-5
V gene: TRBV29-1
D gene: NA
CDR3 protein: CSVDLFQETQYF
CDR3 DNA: TGCAGCGTTGACCTTTTCCAAGAGACCCAGTACTTC

clone size: NA
J gene: TRBJ2-1
V gene: TRBV7-9
D gene: NA
CDR3 protein: CASSLFDSSYNEQFF
CDR3 DNA: TGTGCCAGCAGCTTGTTTGACAGCTCCTACAATGAGCAGTTCTTC

clone size: NA
J gene: TRBJ2-1
V gene: TRBV15
D gene: NA
CDR3 protein: CATSRDLGRLRGYYNEQFF
CDR3 DNA: TGTGCCACCAGCAGAGATCTGGGCAGACTAAGGGGGTATTACAATGAGCAGTTCTTC

clone size: NA
J gene: TRBJ2-5
V gene: TRBV13
D gene: NA
CDR3 protein: CASSAAKKTQYF
CDR3 DNA: TGTGCCAGCAGCGCAGCAAAGAAGACCCAGTACTTC

clone size: NA
J gene: TRBJ2-1
V gene: TRBV3-1
D gene: TRBD2
CDR3 protein: CASSQLAGNEQFF
CDR3 DNA: TGTGCCAGCAGCCAACTAGCGGGAAATGAGCAGTTCTTC

clone size: NA
J gene: TRBJ2-3
V gene: TRBV7-8
D gene: NA
CDR3 protein: CASSLGEFTDTQYF
CDR3 DNA: TGTGCCAGCAGCTTAGGGGAATTCACAGATACGCAGTATTTT

clone size: NA
J gene: TRBJ2-7
V gene: TRBV21-1
D gene: NA
CDR3 protein: CASSIEGGVYEQYF
CDR3 DNA: TGTGCCAGCAGCATCGAGGGTGGGGTTTACGAGCAGTACTTC

clone size: NA
J gene: TRBJ2-6
V gene: TRBV20-1
D gene: NA
CDR3 protein: CSAREFSGANVLTF
CDR3 DNA: TGCAGTGCTAGAGAATTCTCTGGGGCCAACGTCCTGACTTTC

clone size: NA
J gene: TRBJ1-2
V gene: TRBV9
D gene: NA
CDR3 protein: CASSVGDQNYGYTF
CDR3 DNA: TGTGCCAGCAGCGTAGGGGACCAAAACTATGGCTACACCTTC

clone size: many
J gene: TRBJ2-7
V gene: TRBV4-1
D gene: NA
CDR3 protein: CASSRGQTYEQYF
CDR3 DNA: TGCGCCAGCAGCCGAGGACAAACTTACGAGCAGTACTTC

clone size: many
J gene: TRBJ2-5
V gene: TRBV7-2
D gene: TRBD1
CDR3 protein: CASSPGTGVRGTQYF
CDR3 DNA: TGTGCCAGCAGCCCCGGGACAGGGGTTCGTGGGACCCAGTACTTC

clone size: few
J gene: TRBJ2-1
V gene: TRBV7-2
D gene: NA
CDR3 protein: CASSPRAGSLGYNEQFF
CDR3 DNA: TGTGCCAGCAGCCCCCGGGCGGGGTCATTAGGCTACAATGAGCAGTTCTTC

clone size: few
J gene: TRBJ2-4
V gene: TRBV20-1
D gene: TRBD2
CDR3 protein: CSARDPAGGKNIQYF
CDR3 DNA: TGCAGTGCTAGAGATCCAGCGGGAGGAAAAAACATTCAGTACTTC

clone size: NA
J gene: TRBJ1-1
V gene: TRBV7-9
D gene: NA
CDR3 protein: CASSLLQAVGPVATEAFF
CDR3 DNA: TGTGCCAGCAGCTTACTACAGGCAGTGGGGCCGGTTGCCACTGAAGCTTTCTTT

clone size: NA
J gene: TRBJ2-7
V gene: TRBV19
D gene: NA
CDR3 protein: CASSYPGQENEQYF
CDR3 DNA: TGTGCCAGTAGTTATCCGGGACAAGAGAACGAGCAGTACTTC

clone size: NA
J gene: TRBJ2-1
V gene: TRBV20-1
D gene: TRBD1
CDR3 protein: CSARTPSGTGNEQFF
CDR3 DNA: TGCAGTGCTAGAACGCCCTCCGGGACAGGGAATGAGCAGTTCTTC

clone size: NA
J gene: TRBJ2-7
V gene: TRBV20-1
D gene: TRBD1
CDR3 protein: CSAEGGQGSYEQYF
CDR3 DNA: TGCAGTGCAGAGGGTGGACAGGGGTCCTACGAGCAGTACTTC

clone size: NA
J gene: TRBJ2-7
V gene: TRBV6-2/TRBV6-3
D gene: NA
CDR3 protein: CASSYSGSLYEQYF
CDR3 DNA: TGTGCCAGCAGTTACAGCGGGTCCCTATACGAGCAGTACTTC

clone size: few
J gene: TRBJ2-7
V gene: TRBV27
D gene: NA
CDR3 protein: CASSFRTEQYF
CDR3 DNA: TGTGCCAGCAGTTTCCGGACCGAGCAGTACTTC

clone size: few
J gene: TRBJ2-3
V gene: TRBV9
D gene: TRBD2
CDR3 protein: CASNTAGGPGTQYF
CDR3 DNA: TGTGCCAGCAACACAGCGGGAGGGCCTGGTACGCAGTATTTT

clone size: NA
J gene: TRBJ2-1
V gene: TRBV7-2
D gene: TRBD2
CDR3 protein: CASSLVLLAGAGYNEQFF
CDR3 DNA: TGTGCCAGCAGCTTAGTTCTTCTAGCGGGAGCTGGCTACAATGAGCAGTTCTTC

clone size: NA
J gene: TRBJ2-3
V gene: TRBV4-3
D gene: TRBD1
CDR3 protein: CASSQSYRGGDTQYF
CDR3 DNA: TGCGCCAGCAGCCAGAGTTACAGGGGTGGGGATACGCAGTATTTT

clone size: NA
J gene: TRBJ2-7
V gene: TRBV5-6
D gene: NA
CDR3 protein: CASSLLGGIYEQYF
CDR3 DNA: TGTGCCAGCAGCTTGTTGGGAGGAATCTACGAGCAGTACTTC

clone size: NA
J gene: TRBJ2-7
V gene: TRBV27
D gene: NA
CDR3 protein: CAGNPVSGGSYNEQYF
CDR3 DNA: TGTGCCGGCAATCCCGTGTCCGGGGGCTCCTACAATGAGCAGTACTTC

clone size: NA
J gene: TRBJ2-7
V gene: TRBV27
D gene: NA
CDR3 protein: CASSLSEVYEQYF
CDR3 DNA: TGTGCCAGCAGCCTAAGCGAGGTTTACGAGCAGTACTTC

clone size: NA
J gene: TRBJ2-5
V gene: TRBV3-1
D gene: TRBD1
CDR3 protein: CASSQDPGQGALQRETQYF
CDR3 DNA: TGTGCCAGCAGCCAAGATCCGGGACAGGGGGCTCTACAAAGGGAGACCCAGTACTTC

clone size: many
J gene: TRBJ2-1
V gene: TRBV12-3/TRBV12-4
D gene: NA
CDR3 protein: CASSLTGHEQFF
CDR3 DNA: TGTGCCAGCAGTTTAACGGGACATGAGCAGTTCTTC

clone size: NA
J gene: TRBJ2-7
V gene: TRBV29-1
D gene: NA
CDR3 protein: CSVVGSYNEQYF
CDR3 DNA: TGCAGCGTTGTGGGCAGCTACAATGAGCAGTACTTC

clone size: NA
J gene: TRBJ2-7
V gene: TRBV3-1
D gene: NA
CDR3 protein: CASSHGRTETYEQYF
CDR3 DNA: TGTGCCAGCAGCCACGGAAGGACGGAAACCTACGAGCAGTACTTC

clone size: many
J gene: TRBJ2-7
V gene: TRBV4-2
D gene: NA
CDR3 protein: CASSPLGETYEQYF
CDR3 DNA: TGTGCCAGCAGCCCCCTCGGCGAGACCTACGAGCAGTACTTC

clone size: few
J gene: TRBJ2-1
V gene: TRBV12-3/TRBV12-4
D gene: TRBD2
CDR3 protein: CASNRLAGNYNEQFF
CDR3 DNA: TGTGCCAGCAACCGACTAGCGGGTAACTACAATGAGCAGTTCTTC

clone size: NA
J gene: TRBJ1-6
V gene: TRBV6-2/TRBV6-3
D gene: NA
CDR3 protein: CASTYGWNSPLHF
CDR3 DNA: TGTGCCAGCACCTACGGGTGGAATTCACCCCTCCACTTT